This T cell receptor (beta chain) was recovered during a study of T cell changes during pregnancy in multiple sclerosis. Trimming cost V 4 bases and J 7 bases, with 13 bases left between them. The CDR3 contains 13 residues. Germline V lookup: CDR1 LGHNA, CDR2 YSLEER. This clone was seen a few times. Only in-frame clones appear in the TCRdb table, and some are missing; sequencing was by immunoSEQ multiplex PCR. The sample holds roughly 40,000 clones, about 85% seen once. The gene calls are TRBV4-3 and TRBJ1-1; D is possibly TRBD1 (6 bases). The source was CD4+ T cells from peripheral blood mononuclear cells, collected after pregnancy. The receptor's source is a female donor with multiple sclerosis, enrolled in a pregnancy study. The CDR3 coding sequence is TGCGCCAGCAGCCTTGGACAGCAAGTTGAAGCTTTCTTT. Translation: CASSLGQQVEAFF.